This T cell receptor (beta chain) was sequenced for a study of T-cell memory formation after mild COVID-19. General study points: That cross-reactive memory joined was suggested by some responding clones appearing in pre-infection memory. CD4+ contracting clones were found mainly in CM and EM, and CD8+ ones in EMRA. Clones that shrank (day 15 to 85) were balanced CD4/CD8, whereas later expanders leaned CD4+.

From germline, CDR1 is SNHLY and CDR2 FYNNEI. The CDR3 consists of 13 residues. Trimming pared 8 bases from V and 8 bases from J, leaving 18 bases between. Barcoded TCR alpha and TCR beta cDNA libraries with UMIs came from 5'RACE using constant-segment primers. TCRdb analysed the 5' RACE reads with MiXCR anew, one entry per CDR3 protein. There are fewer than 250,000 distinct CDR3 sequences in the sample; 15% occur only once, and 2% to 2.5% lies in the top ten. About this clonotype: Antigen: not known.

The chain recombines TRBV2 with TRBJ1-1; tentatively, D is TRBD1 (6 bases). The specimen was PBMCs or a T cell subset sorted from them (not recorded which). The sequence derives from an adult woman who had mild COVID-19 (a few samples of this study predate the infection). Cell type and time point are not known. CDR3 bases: TGTGCCAGCTTCAAGGACAGCATATCAGAAGCTTTCTTT. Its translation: CASFKDSISEAFF.